Below, 27 T cell receptor beta chains from the same sample are listed, as sequenced in a study of T cell responses to AZD1222 COVID-19 vaccine. Data came from immunoSEQ multiplex PCR; TCRdb stores just in-frame clones and leaves some out. The table shows 70,000 to 95,000 clones, with around 92% occurring only once. The source material was peripheral blood, sampled on day 0 of MenACWY control vaccination. All receptors derive from an adult in good health.

V and J are TRBV5-1 and TRBJ1-6; perhaps TRBD1 as D (5 bases). The germline V gene encodes CDR1 SGHRS and CDR2 YFSETQ. This CDR3 has 15 amino acids. Trimming stripped 0 bases from V and 9 bases from J, with 13 bases between. Here the CDR3 reads CASSLAFLGASPLHF. The CDR3 DNA follows: TGCGCCAGCAGCTTGGCCTTTCTTGGGGCTTCACCCCTCCACTTT. Using reference TRBV5-1 and TRBJ1-6 for the parts outside the CDR3, the full variable domain is KAGVTQTPRYLIKTRGQQVTLSCSPISGHRSVSWYQQTPGQGLQFLFEYFSETQRNKGNFPGRFSGRQFSNSRSEMNVSTLELGDSALYLCASSLAFLGASPLHFGNGTRLTVT.

This clone was observed a single time. This chain joins TRBV30 and TRBJ1-2, with a weak D call TRBD1 (5 bases). V lost 0 bases and J lost 2, with 7 bases in between. Germline V gene lookup returns CDR1 GTSNPN and CDR2 SVGIG (reference sequence). The CDR3 has 13 amino acids. In DNA form, the CDR3 reads TGTGCCTGGAGTGTATGGGGGAACTATGGCTACACCTTC. As protein: CAWSVWGNYGYTF.

The chain combines TRBV20-1 with TRBJ1-6; D not resolved. The CDR3 length is 14 residues. The V end was cut by 3 bases, the J end by 7 bases, with 13 bases between. The germline CDR1 and CDR2 sequences are DFQATT and SNEGSKA (reference sequence). CDR3 region: CSASRQSPNSPLHF. In DNA form, the CDR3 reads TGCAGTGCTAGTCGCCAGAGCCCAAATTCACCCCTCCACTTT.

The V and J genes are TRBV3-1 (or the pseudogene TRBV3-2) and TRBJ1-2; D remains unclear. Trimming pared 1 base from V and 4 bases from J, leaving 4 bases between. Germline V gene lookup returns CDR1 LGHDT and CDR2 YNNKEL (reference sequence). There are 12 residues in the CDR3. The CDR3 loop is CASSQGGYGYTF. Here the CDR3 DNA reads TGTGCCAGCAGCCAAGGAGGCTATGGCTACACCTTC.

The V gene is TRBV7-2, the J gene TRBJ1-5, with no clear D. The germline CDR1 and CDR2 sequences are SGHTA and FQGNSA. Trimming pared 1 base from V and 7 bases from J, leaving 11 bases between. This CDR3 is 14 amino acids long. The CDR3 spells CASSLGPGPQPQHF. In DNA form, the CDR3 reads TGTGCCAGCAGCTTAGGTCCGGGCCCGCAGCCCCAGCATTTT.

The V and J genes are TRBV10-1 and TRBJ1-1; possibly TRBD1 for D (6 bases). CDR1 and CDR2 from the germline V gene are WNHNN and SYGVQD (reference sequence). The germline V and J ends were trimmed by 0 bases and 1 base, with 15 bases remaining between them. This CDR3 spans 17 amino acids. CDR3 residues: CASSESAGAKENTEAFF. The CDR3 nucleotides read TGCGCCAGCAGTGAGTCGGCAGGGGCGAAGGAGAACACTGAAGCTTTCTTT.

The chain employs TRBV4-3 and TRBJ2-1, with 8 bases fitting TRBD2. The V gene's germline CDR1 is LGHNA and CDR2 YSLEER. V dropped 3 bases and J dropped 9; count of bases not matched to a gene: 4. The CDR3 is 13 residues long. The CDR3 DNA follows: TGCGCCAGCAGCCAGGTCCTAGCGGGTGAGCAGTTCTTC. It encodes CASSQVLAGEQFF.

This clone was found once. J is TRBJ2-2 and V is TRBV7-3; perhaps TRBD1 as D (7 bases). V was pared by 5 bases and J by 5 bases, with 18 bases between. Germline loops: CDR1 SGHTA, CDR2 FQGTGA. This CDR3 has 16 residues. The CDR3, as DNA: TGTGCCAGCAGCCCCGACAGGGCGGGAAGTACCGGGGAGCTGTTTTTT. Its protein is CASSPDRAGSTGELFF.

The genes are TRBV5-4 and TRBJ2-2; 8 bases match TRBD1. Germline V lookup: CDR1 SGHNT, CDR2 YYREEE (reference sequence). The CDR3 runs to 15 residues. The J segment lost 7 bases and the V segment lost 0 bases, leaving 5 bases of the junction unmatched. The CDR3: CASSLVPGGGGELFF. DNA of the CDR3: TGTGCCAGCAGCTTGGTCCCAGGGGGCGGCGGGGAGCTGTTTTTT.

The V call is TRBV6-5, the J call TRBJ2-7; D ambiguous. This CDR3 spans 12 amino acids. The V and J ends lost 8 bases and 2 bases respectively, with 10 bases between them. The germline V gene has CDR1 MNHEY and CDR2 SVGAGI. CDR3 protein: CASGKGPYEQYF. The CDR3 nucleotides read TGTGCCAGCGGGAAGGGCCCCTACGAGCAGTACTTC.

The chain joins TRBV6-5 to TRBJ2-7; either TRBD1 or TRBD2 may fit D (5 bases each). CDR1 MNHEY and CDR2 SVGAGI come from the germline V gene. The CDR3 covers 11 residues. Between the trimmed V and J ends, which lost 2 bases and 6 bases, there was a span of 5 bases. The chain's CDR3 is CASSYGGEQYF. The CDR3 DNA reads TGTGCCAGCAGTTACGGGGGCGAGCAGTACTTC.

The rearrangement joins TRBV10-3 to TRBJ1-1, with 7 bases that match TRBD1. Germline assignment: CDR1 ENHRY and CDR2 SYGVKD. The CDR3 sequence is 16 residues long. The V segment lost 4 bases and the J segment 4 bases; nucleotides outside the gene matches: 12. The CDR3 reads CAISGTSGGVITEAFF. The CDR3 nucleotides are TGTGCCATCAGTGGAACATCAGGGGGGGTCATCACTGAAGCTTTCTTT.

The chain couples TRBV20-1 to TRBJ2-1; unclear D gene. CDR1 and CDR2 from the germline V gene are DFQATT and SNEGSKA (reference sequence). The CDR3 spans 15 residues. The V gene lost 3 bases and the J gene lost 0 bases, with 12 bases spanning the gap. The DNA of the CDR3 is TGCAGTGCTAGTCCTTCGGTTGGCTCCTACAATGAGCAGTTCTTC. Residues: CSASPSVGSYNEQFF.

The chain couples TRBV6-5 to TRBJ1-2, with TRBD1 matching over 7 bases. The V gene end was trimmed by 2 bases and the J gene end by 5 bases; junction bases not matched to a gene: 8. The CDR3 is 15 residues long. Germline V gene sequence: CDR1 MNHEY, CDR2 SVGAGI. Here the CDR3 DNA reads TGTGCCAGCAGTTACGTCCAGGGGGAGGTATATGGCTACACCTTC. Protein sequence: CASSYVQGEVYGYTF.

CDR3 region: CASSNRDNEQYF. The CDR3 region has the DNA TGTGCCAGCAGCAACAGGGATAACGAGCAGTACTTC. This chain uses TRBV12-3 or TRBV12-4 with TRBJ2-7, with D possibly matching TRBD1 (6 bases). The CDR3 length is 12 residues. Trimming cost V 6 bases and J 5 bases, with 11 bases left between them.

The genes are TRBV19 and TRBJ1-1; D is unclear. The CDR3 totals 13 residues. Germline CDR1 and CDR2: LNHDA and SQIVND (reference sequence). V was cut by 6 bases and J by 1 base, with 9 bases left in between. The CDR3 DNA sequence: TGTGCCAGTAGAAACAGTCCGAACACTGAAGCTTTCTTT. It codes for CASRNSPNTEAFF.

The count of this clone is one. The chain has TRBV5-1 and TRBJ2-3; D remains ambiguous. This CDR3 contains 14 residues. Trimming stripped 0 bases from V and 4 bases from J, with 9 bases between. Per germline, CDR1 SGHRS and CDR2 YFSETQ. This CDR3 is CASSLEGPADTQYF. The CDR3 nucleotides read TGCGCCAGCAGCTTGGAGGGTCCCGCAGATACGCAGTATTTT.

The rearrangement uses TRBV28 and TRBJ1-5; D call uncertain. Germline CDR1 MDHEN, CDR2 SYDVKM. Trimming left V 2 bases short and J 0 bases short, with 8 bases between. This CDR3 comprises 15 residues. The CDR3 bases are TGTGCCAGCAGTTTAGTGGGGATTAGCAATCAGCCCCAGCATTTT. It yields the protein CASSLVGISNQPQHF.

The J gene is TRBJ1-5, the V gene TRBV6-5; TRBD1 aligns across 8 bases. The CDR3 runs 15 residues. Germline V gene data show CDR1 as MNHEY and CDR2 as SVGAGI. V was clipped by 2 bases and J by 5 bases; unmatched bases: 5. CDR3 amino acids: CASSYPGQGDQPQHF. The CDR3, as DNA: TGTGCCAGCAGTTACCCCGGACAGGGAGATCAGCCCCAGCATTTT.

This clone was seen a single time. The chain has TRBV11-3 and TRBJ2-1, with a weak D call TRBD2 (7 bases). Per germline, CDR1 SGHNT and CDR2 YENEEA. The V end was cut by 1 base, the J end by 4 bases, with 20 bases between. The CDR3 spans 18 residues. DNA for the CDR3: TGTGCCAGCAGCTTAGTGGGGAGGGGGGCCCGGATTTACAATGAGCAGTTCTTC. Amino acids: CASSLVGRGARIYNEQFF.

Only a few counts were recorded for this clone. The chain is built from TRBV6-5 and TRBJ2-2; 8 bases fit TRBD2. V was pared by 9 bases and J by 0 bases, with 3 bases of the junction left unmatched. The CDR3 length is 14 residues. Germline CDR1 reads MNHEY; CDR2 reads SVGAGI. The CDR3 spells CASCSGANTGELFF. The CDR3 nucleotides read TGTGCCAGTTGTAGCGGGGCGAACACCGGGGAGCTGTTTTTT.

The chain links TRBV30 to TRBJ1-6; D ambiguous. The CDR3 runs to 13 residues. Germline CDR1 is GTSNPN and CDR2 is SVGIG (reference sequence). The germline V and J ends were trimmed by 2 bases and 9 bases, with 11 bases remaining between them. CDR3: CAWSLGPVSPLHF. CDR3 coding DNA: TGTGCCTGGAGTCTCGGGCCCGTTTCACCCCTCCACTTT.

The chain combines TRBV7-9 with TRBJ1-5; D not certain. The CDR3 covers 12 residues. The germline gives CDR1 SEHNR, CDR2 FQNEAQ (reference sequence). Trimming cost V 5 bases and J 7 bases, with 9 bases left between them. The CDR3 protein is CASSQAGQPQHF. DNA for the CDR3: TGTGCCAGCAGCCAGGCGGGGCAGCCCCAGCATTTT.

This chain links TRBV19 with TRBJ2-7; D remains ambiguous. V gave up 3 bases and J gave up 1 base, with 7 bases separating them. The V gene's germline CDR1 is LNHDA and CDR2 SQIVND (reference sequence). The CDR3 runs 13 residues. For the CDR3, the DNA is TGTGCCAGTAGTATGCTCAGGTCCTACGAGCAGTACTTC. This sequence encodes CASSMLRSYEQYF.

The V and J genes are TRBV3-1 (or the pseudogene TRBV3-2) and TRBJ2-1; 8 bases line up with TRBD1. V trimming: 5 bases; J trimming: 2 bases; junction bases outside the gene matches: 5. The CDR3 is made up of 15 amino acids. Looked up from germline, CDR1 is LGHDT and CDR2 is YNNKEL (reference sequence). The CDR3 nucleotides are TGTGCCAGCAGCTTAGGACAGGGACCCTACAATGAGCAGTTCTTC. It specifies CASSLGQGPYNEQFF.

This clone was counted once. This rearrangement joins TRBV4-2 to TRBJ1-2; 9 nucleotides match TRBD1. This CDR3 contains 15 residues. Germline V lookup: CDR1 LGHNA, CDR2 YNFKEQ. V was pared by 4 bases and J by 0 bases, with 3 bases of the junction left unmatched. The CDR3 bases are TGTGCCAGCAGCCGAACAGGGGGCACTAACTATGGCTACACCTTC. It specifies CASSRTGGTNYGYTF.

The chain joins TRBV4-1 to TRBJ1-5, with a possible D match to TRBD1 (5 bases). The CDR3 runs 19 residues. The V gene's germline CDR1 is MGHRA and CDR2 YSYEKL. Trimming took 0 bases from V and 1 from J, leaving 19 bases between them. CDR3 nucleotide sequence: TGCGCCAGCAGCCAAGAACCGGAAGACAGCTTACTAAGCAATCAGCCCCAGCATTTT. Residues: CASSQEPEDSLLSNQPQHF.